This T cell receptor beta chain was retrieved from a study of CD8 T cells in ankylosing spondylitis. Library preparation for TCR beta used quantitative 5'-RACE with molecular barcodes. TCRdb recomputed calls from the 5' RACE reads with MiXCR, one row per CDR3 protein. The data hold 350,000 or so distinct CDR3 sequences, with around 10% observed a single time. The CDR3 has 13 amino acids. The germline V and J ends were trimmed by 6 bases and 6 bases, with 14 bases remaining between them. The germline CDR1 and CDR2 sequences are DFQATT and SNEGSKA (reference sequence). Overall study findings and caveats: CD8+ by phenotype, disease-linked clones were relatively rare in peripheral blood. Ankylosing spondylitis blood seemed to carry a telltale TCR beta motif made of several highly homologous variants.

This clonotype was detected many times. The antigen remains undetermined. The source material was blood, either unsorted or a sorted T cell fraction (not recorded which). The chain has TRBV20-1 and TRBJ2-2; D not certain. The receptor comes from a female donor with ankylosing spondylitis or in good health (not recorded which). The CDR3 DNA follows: TGCAGTGCCCCCAATCGGAGATCCGGGGAGCTGTTTTTT. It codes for CSAPNRRSGELFF.